This T cell receptor beta chain was captured in a study of blood T cell repertoires in COVID-19. About the study: The United States, Italy and Spain were the sources of the acute and convalescent COVID-19 samples. In each case, the material was cDNA or gDNA derived from T cells, B-cell-depleted T cells, or PBMCs.

Per the germline V gene, CDR1 is SGDLS and CDR2 is YYNGEE. V was clipped by 0 bases and J by 10 bases; unmatched bases: 5. There are 13 residues in the CDR3. Study processing details: Reference gene primer amplification yielded estimated nucleated cell counts. Data came from immunoSEQ multiplex PCR; TCRdb stores just in-frame clones and leaves some out. V and J calls and clone size come straight from that table; D and trimming were deduced from the DNA. The repertoire holds some 240,000 clones, with about four fifths as singletons. The sequence derives from a woman older than 75 with acute or convalescent COVID-19. This rearrangement joins TRBV9 to TRBJ1-2, with TRBD1 identical over 8 bases. Sequencing input: peripheral blood. The CDR3 DNA is TGTGCCAGCAGCGTAGACTGGCAGGGGGCCTACACCTTC. It translates to CASSVDWQGAYTF.